Described below is a single TCR beta chain sequence and its context. The entry originates in a study of blood T cell repertoires in COVID-19. Study summary: The analysed material was cDNA or gDNA that came from T cells, B-cell-depleted T cells, or PBMCs.

Assay: immunoSEQ multiplex PCR; the TCRdb copy retains only in-frame clones and omits some. The sample lists a few hundred thousand clones; roughly 90% were seen once. Per germline, CDR1 SGDLS and CDR2 YYNGEE. V lost 3 bases, J lost 8 bases, and 24 bases lay in between. There are 17 residues in the CDR3. Specimen: peripheral blood. This chain uses TRBV9 with TRBJ2-1; TRBD2 might be the D (6 bases). This clonotype was sampled from a man aged 18-30 years who had recovered from COVID-19. CDR3 loop: CASSESQMDYSPYEQFF. The CDR3, as DNA: TGTGCCAGCAGCGAGAGCCAGATGGACTATTCTCCCTATGAGCAGTTCTTC.